This T cell receptor (beta chain) was found in a study of blood T cell repertoires in COVID-19. This table comes from immunoSEQ multiplex PCR, and its TCRdb copy is limited to in-frame clones, with some not included. This table holds around 50,000 clones, roughly 87% found once. Germline lookup yields CDR1 LNHNV and CDR2 YYDKDF (reference sequence). The CDR3 runs to 16 residues. Details on this clone: One end of the junction does not line up with germline, which may come from a read error.

This clonotype originated in a man in his fifties with active COVID-19. Input material: peripheral blood. The V and J genes are TRBV15 and TRBJ2-3; 9 positions match TRBD1. In nucleotides, the CDR3 is TGTGCCGCCAGCAGGGCCCCGGGACAGGGAGGCGATACGCAGTATTTT. Translated: CAASRAPGQGGDTQYF.